This T cell receptor (beta chain) was documented in a study of cytomegalovirus exposure and HLA in healthy donors. Use of 60 Vbeta and 13 Jbeta primers characterized the PCR. TCRdb's copy holds only in-frame clones and misses some; the assay was immunoSEQ multiplex PCR. Among 85,000 to 120,000 clones, about 70% were seen once, and the ten largest hold 2.5% to 3.5%. Germline assignment: CDR1 SGHVS and CDR2 FQNEAQ. V was clipped by 1 base and J by 2 bases, with 18 bases between them. There are 17 residues in the CDR3. The V gene is TRBV7-8, the J gene TRBJ2-7; the D gene is possibly TRBD1 (6 bases). Sequencing was performed on PBMCs. This sequence originates from a female donor in good health and CMV-seronegative. As DNA, the CDR3 is TGTGCCAGCAGCTTAGGACCGGGACACCATAAAACCTACGAGCAGTACTTC. It codes for CASSLGPGHHKTYEQYF.